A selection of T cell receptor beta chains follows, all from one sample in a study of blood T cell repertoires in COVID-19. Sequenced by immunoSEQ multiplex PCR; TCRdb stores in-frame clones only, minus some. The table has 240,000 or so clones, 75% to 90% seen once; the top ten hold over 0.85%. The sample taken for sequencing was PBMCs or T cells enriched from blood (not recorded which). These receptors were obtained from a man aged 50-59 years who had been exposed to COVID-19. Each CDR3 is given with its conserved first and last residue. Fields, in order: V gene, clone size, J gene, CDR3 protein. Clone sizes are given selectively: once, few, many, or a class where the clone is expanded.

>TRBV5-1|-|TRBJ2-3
CASSLRSRSTDTQYF
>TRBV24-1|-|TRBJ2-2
CATSDNPTGGANTGELFF
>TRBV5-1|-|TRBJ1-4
CASSLVPDEKLFF
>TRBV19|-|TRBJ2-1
CASSIAATASYNEQFF
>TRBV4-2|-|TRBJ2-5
CASSHGIAGGRETQYF
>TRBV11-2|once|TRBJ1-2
CASSLAPGHLYGYTF
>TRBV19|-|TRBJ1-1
CASSIQGQGDEAFF
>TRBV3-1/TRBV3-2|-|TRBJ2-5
CASSQEAGRSETQYF
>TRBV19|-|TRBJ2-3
CASRAEWREATDTQYF
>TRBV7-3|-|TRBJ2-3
CASSPSARSTDTQYF
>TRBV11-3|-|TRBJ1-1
CASSPTGQGVTEAFF
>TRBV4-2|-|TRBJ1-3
CASSLGQFGGNTIYF
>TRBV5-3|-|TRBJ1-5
CARSLDRLHQPQHF
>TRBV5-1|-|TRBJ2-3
CASSLDRGNVDTQYF
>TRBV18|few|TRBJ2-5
CASQNRVGDGETQYF
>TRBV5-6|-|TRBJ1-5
CASSLAVSNQPQHF
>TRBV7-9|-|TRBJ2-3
CASSLFRVDTDTQYF
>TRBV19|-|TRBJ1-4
CASSIRVRDGMKEKLFF
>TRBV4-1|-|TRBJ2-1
CASSQGPGAGGYNEQFF
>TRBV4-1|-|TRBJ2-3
CASSPRARPSLTDTQYF
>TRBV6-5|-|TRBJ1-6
CASSMEGGRDSPLHF
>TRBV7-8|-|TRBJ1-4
CASSLGRGGTNEKLFF
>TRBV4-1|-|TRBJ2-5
CASSQDIIRGPETQYF
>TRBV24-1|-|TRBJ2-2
CATSDRAGADTGELFF
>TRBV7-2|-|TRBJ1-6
CASSPRTITGAALHF
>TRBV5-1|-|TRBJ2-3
CASTPLPAGTTDTQYF
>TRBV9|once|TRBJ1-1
CASSVGPTGTEAFF
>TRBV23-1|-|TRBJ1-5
CASSRHPGRGPFNSNQPQHF
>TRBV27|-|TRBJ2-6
CASRLDRGRLSGANVLTF
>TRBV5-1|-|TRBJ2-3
CASSLQGAGTDTQYF
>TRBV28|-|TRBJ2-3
CASSLAGANTDTQYF
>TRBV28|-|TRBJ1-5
CASSSRGGLSNQPQHF
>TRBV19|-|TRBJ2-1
CASSIDAYNEQFF
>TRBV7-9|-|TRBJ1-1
CASSSQGAGTEAFF
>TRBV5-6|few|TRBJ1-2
CASSLGLYGYTF
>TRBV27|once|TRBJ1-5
CASSLPGQPQHF
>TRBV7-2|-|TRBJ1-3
CASSKTGDLSGNTIYF
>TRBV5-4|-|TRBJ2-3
CASSFPSGGTDTQYF
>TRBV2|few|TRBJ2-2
CASSGSGGNTGELFF
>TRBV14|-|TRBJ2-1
CASSQWGRTYNEQFF
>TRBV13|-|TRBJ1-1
CASSSRQGPKVAFF
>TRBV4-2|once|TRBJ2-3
CASSQALAVFSTDTQYF
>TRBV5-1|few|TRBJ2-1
CASSLKGGGSYNEQFF